Shown below are 16 T cell receptor beta chains from a single sample sequenced in a study of T-cell memory formation after mild COVID-19. Using its own MiXCR run on the 5' RACE reads, TCRdb lists one record per CDR3 protein. The repertoire holds 500,000 to 650,000 distinct CDR3 sequences, 20% to 25% seen once, with around 9.2% in the top ten. Sequenced: PBMCs or a T cell subset sorted from them (not recorded which). These receptors were collected from an adult woman who had mild COVID-19 (a few samples of this study predate the infection). Cell type and time point are not known.

This clonotype was seen more than once but under ten times. The V and J genes are TRBV12-3 or TRBV12-4 and TRBJ1-3; no firm D call. The CDR3 covers 14 residues. V was cut by 5 bases and J by 0 bases, with 8 bases left in between. The CDR3 DNA reads TGTGCCAGCAGTCCACAGCACTCTGGAAACACCATATATTTT. Protein product: CASSPQHSGNTIYF.

The V gene is TRBV2, the J gene TRBJ2-7; 9 bases map to TRBD1. Germline V lookup: CDR1 SNHLY, CDR2 FYNNEI. The CDR3 has 16 amino acids. Trimming took 8 bases from V and 4 from J; bases not matched to a gene: 15. The CDR3 here is CASQRRSDRGFYEQYF. Written as DNA, the CDR3 is TGTGCCAGCCAACGTCGGTCGGACAGGGGATTTTACGAGCAGTACTTC.

This clonotype was counted only a few times. J is TRBJ2-1 and V is TRBV4-3; tentative D call: TRBD2 (6 bases). The length of the CDR3 is 14 residues. Germline V gene sequence: CDR1 LGHNA, CDR2 YSLEER. V lost 0 bases, J lost 9 bases, and 12 bases lay in between. The CDR3 bases are TGCGCCAGCAGCCAAGAGCTAGACGGGGGTGAGCAGTTCTTC. Its protein product is CASSQELDGGEQFF.

This clonotype appeared a few times. V is TRBV24-1 and J is TRBJ1-5; D not resolved. V was pared by 2 bases and J by 1 base, with 5 bases between. This CDR3 is 14 amino acids long. Looked up from germline, CDR1 is KGHDR and CDR2 is SFDVKD. CDR3 amino acids: CATSDSGSNQPQHF. The CDR3 region has the DNA TGTGCCACCAGTGATTCGGGGAGCAATCAGCCCCAGCATTTT.

The chain recombines TRBV7-8 with TRBJ2-5; D might be TRBD2 (6 bases). Between the trimmed V and J ends, which lost 4 bases and 5 bases, there was a span of 14 bases. Germline V gene data show CDR1 as SGHVS and CDR2 as FQNEAQ. The CDR3 has 14 amino acids. This CDR3 is CASSSQGGKETQYF. In DNA form, the CDR3 reads TGTGCCAGCAGCTCCCAAGGAGGGAAGGAGACCCAGTACTTC.

As to this clonotype: A read error may produce the germline difference seen at one junction end. The chain links TRBV7-7 to TRBJ2-5; D is possibly TRBD1 (6 bases). This CDR3 comprises 13 residues. CDR1 is SSHAT, CDR2 FNYEAQ, per germline (reference sequence). The CDR3 loop is CASSRQVGETQYF. The CDR3 DNA is TGTGCTAGCAGCCGACAGGTTGGAGAGACCCAGTACTTC.

J is TRBJ1-4 and V is TRBV5-1, with D possibly TRBD1 on 5 matching bases. The CDR3 loop spans 18 amino acids. Trimming took off 1 base at V and 0 bases at J, with 16 bases between the two ends. Per germline, CDR1 SGHRS and CDR2 YFSETQ. The DNA for the CDR3 is TGCGCCAGCAGCTTGTCGTTCAGGGAGGAGGCAACTAATGAAAAACTGTTTTTT. Translated: CASSLSFREEATNEKLFF.

This chain joins TRBV28 and TRBJ1-5, with 7 positions matching TRBD1. The germline V gene encodes CDR1 MDHEN and CDR2 SYDVKM. CDR3 length: 14 amino acids. V gave up 9 bases and J gave up 3 bases; unmatched junction bases: 8. The CDR3 region has the DNA TGTGCCAGTCGGACAGGCGGGAACAATCAGCCCCAGCATTTT. Its translation is CASRTGGNNQPQHF.

This clonotype was found a few times. This chain uses TRBV18 with TRBJ1-1; D may be TRBD1 (5 bases). V was cut by 3 bases and J by 3 bases, with 14 bases left in between. Germline CDR1 is KGHSH and CDR2 is LQKENI. This CDR3 is 15 amino acids long. In DNA form, the CDR3 reads TGTGCCAGCTCACCTGGGTGGACAAGGGACACTGAAGCTTTCTTT. Protein sequence: CASSPGWTRDTEAFF.

This clonotype showed up many times. The V and J genes are TRBV7-6 and TRBJ2-3, with TRBD1 matching 10 bases. CDR3 length: 17 amino acids. The V gene's germline CDR1 is SGHVS and CDR2 FNYEAQ. J gave up 3 bases and V 3 bases, and 9 bases lay outside the gene matches. In nucleotides, the CDR3 is TGTGCCAGCAGCTTGGGACAGGGGACTTGGAGAACAGATACGCAGTATTTT. Amino acid sequence: CASSLGQGTWRTDTQYF.

This clonotype occurred once. The V call is TRBV6-6, the J call TRBJ1-2, with TRBD1 matching 12 bases. The germline V gene has CDR1 MNHNY and CDR2 SVGAGI (reference sequence). The junction had 8 bases not matched to a gene; V was cut back by 2 bases and J by 4 bases. This CDR3 spans 17 amino acids. The CDR3 region is CASSYGTGGLAGYGYTF. The CDR3, as DNA: TGTGCCAGCAGTTACGGGACAGGGGGCCTGGCAGGCTATGGCTACACCTTC.

V and J are TRBV6-6 and TRBJ2-7, with D unresolved. Germline V gene sequence: CDR1 MNHNY, CDR2 SVGAGI (reference sequence). V shed 5 bases and J shed 2 bases, with 13 bases lying between them. CDR3 length: 14 amino acids. The CDR3 DNA reads as TGTGCCAGCAGTAGAAGTGCCAGCACCTACGAGCAGTACTTC. It translates to CASSRSASTYEQYF.

This clonotype was detected only a few times. This chain connects TRBV27 to TRBJ2-5; D is perhaps TRBD2 (5 bases). Germline V gives CDR1 MNHEY, CDR2 SMNVEV (reference sequence). The CDR3 spans 13 residues. Trimming removed 8 bases at V and 7 bases at J, with 17 bases between. CDR3 bases: TGTGCCAGCGGAAACGGAGGCAAAGGGACCCAGTACTTC. Its protein product is CASGNGGKGTQYF.

This chain uses TRBV5-1 with TRBJ1-5; no clear D. Trimming stripped 1 base from V and 0 bases from J, with 14 bases between. Germline V gene lookup returns CDR1 SGHRS and CDR2 YFSETQ. This CDR3 comprises 17 residues. The CDR3 is CASSLLPWSDSNQPQHF. DNA of the CDR3: TGCGCCAGCAGCTTGTTGCCATGGTCGGATAGCAATCAGCCCCAGCATTTT. Variable domain in full (rest from reference TRBV5-1 and TRBJ1-5): KAGVTQTPRYLIKTRGQQVTLSCSPISGHRSVSWYQQTPGQGLQFLFEYFSETQRNKGNFPGRFSGRQFSNSRSEMNVSTLELGDSALYLCASSLLPWSDSNQPQHFGDGTRLSIL.

A few counts support this clonotype. V usage is TRBV5-1 and J usage is TRBJ2-1; a possible D gene is TRBD1 (6 bases). There are 16 residues in the CDR3. Germline values: CDR1 SGHRS, CDR2 YFSETQ. V was clipped by 4 bases and J by 0 bases, with 14 bases between them. In DNA form, the CDR3 reads TGCGCCAGCAGCATACAGGGATCGAGCTCCTACAATGAGCAGTTCTTC. It codes for CASSIQGSSSYNEQFF.

This clonotype was observed a few times. The chain uses TRBV7-2 and TRBJ2-1; possibly TRBD1 for D (6 bases). CDR3 length: 13 amino acids. The V gene lost 8 bases and the J gene lost 3 bases, with 11 bases spanning the gap. CDR1 is SGHTA, CDR2 FQGNSA, per germline. CDR3 DNA: TGTGCCAGCGGTAGGGGGTACTACAATGAGCAGTTCTTC. Translated, it gives CASGRGYYNEQFF.